The TCR beta chain described here comes from a study of blood T cell repertoires in COVID-19 (dated by TCRdb to the early 2020s). Describing the broader study: Samples from collaborators originated in the United States, Italy and Spain and spanned both the acute and convalescent phases of COVID-19. The prospective study material was composed of cDNA or gDNA derived from T cells, B-cell-depleted T cells, or PBMCs. Deeply sampled blood TCRbeta repertoires from subjects exposed to, actively infected with, or recovered from COVID-19 were included in the dataset. The repertoires were made available in a free public database intended to serve as a resource for research on the immune response to SARS-CoV-2. The samples were drawn from two sources: the first 160 participants of the ongoing ImmuneRACE study, and some 1,300 subjects contributed by 6 global collaborators. A de-identified subject ID, COVID-19 status, age in years and sex were almost always included in the sample metadata. HLA class I and class II types, where available, came from metadata supplied by the sample provider rather than from assay-based typing. Overall results and qualifications from the work: Clinical and demographic metadata were provided uncurated, with the amount varying by source and participant.

In Seattle, one collaborating source enrolled patients while the infection was active and tracked those patients longitudinally over the course of disease. The collaborating institutions used their own protocols to collect whole blood in K2EDTA tubes. Collaborator samples were shipped for TCRbeta analysis as frozen whole blood, isolated PBMCs, or DNA extracted from either sample type. TCRbeta CDR3 regions were amplified from genomic DNA by means of the immunoSEQ Assay, a bias-controlled multiplex PCR. The authors processed their data as follows. Within the assay, amplification of reference gene primers was used to estimate how many nucleated cells each sample contained. To quantify the absolute abundance of each unique TCRbeta CDR3 rearrangement, sequence reads were collapsed and filtered. Productive Simpson clonality was computed per sample as the square root of Simpson's diversity index over productive rearrangements. Drawn from immuneACCESS, this table holds only the in-frame rearrangements with V and J called that TCRdb kept. Clones are partly lost; checked studies trace under half to an unresolved V gene and leave the rest unexplained. Clone size and the V and J calls come from that table; the DNA yielded D and trimming. The sample includes some 350,000 clones, with roughly 90% observed a single time. The ten largest make up around 3% of the sample.

Its CDR3 holds 14 amino acids, cysteine through phenylalanine. The retained sequence is limited to the CDR3, 42 bases, with the frame set at the first base. CDR1 SGHTS and CDR2 YDEGEE were looked up in the germline V gene. V drops 0 bases and J drops 2 bases, leaving 5 bases in between. This clone was counted a few times. Its antigen is unknown. No base qualities exist here, and no much larger clone lies one base off it. The V gene is TRBV5-8 and the J gene is TRBJ1-4, with a weak D call of TRBD1 (5 bases match). The sequencing input was peripheral blood. The sequence was obtained from a woman aged 25 to 39 with COVID-19, enrolled during active disease. The CDR3 in this case is CASSLGQTNEKLFF. The bases are TGTGCCAGCAGCTTGGGACAGACTAATGAAAAACTGTTTTTT.